This TCR beta chain was retrieved from a study of CD8 T cells in Susac syndrome. The CDR3 length is 18 residues. Trimming took 4 bases from V and 0 from J; bases not matched to a gene: 14. CDR1 and CDR2 from the germline V gene are KGHSH and LQKENI. Random-hexamer reverse transcription was applied to about 0.45 to 1 ug RNA. TCRdb passed the immunoSEQ multiplex PCR reads through MiXCR, listing each CDR3 protein once. The table shows about 160,000 distinct CDR3 sequences, with 94% occurring only once. The origin of this receptor is a human donor with multiple sclerosis. The sample taken for sequencing was CD4+ T cells from PBMCs. J is TRBJ1-2 and V is TRBV18; 7 nucleotides line up with TRBD1. CDR3 sequence: CASSQVGTALLANYGYTF. CDR3 bases: TGTGCCAGCTCACAAGTAGGGACAGCCCTTCTCGCTAACTATGGCTACACCTTC.